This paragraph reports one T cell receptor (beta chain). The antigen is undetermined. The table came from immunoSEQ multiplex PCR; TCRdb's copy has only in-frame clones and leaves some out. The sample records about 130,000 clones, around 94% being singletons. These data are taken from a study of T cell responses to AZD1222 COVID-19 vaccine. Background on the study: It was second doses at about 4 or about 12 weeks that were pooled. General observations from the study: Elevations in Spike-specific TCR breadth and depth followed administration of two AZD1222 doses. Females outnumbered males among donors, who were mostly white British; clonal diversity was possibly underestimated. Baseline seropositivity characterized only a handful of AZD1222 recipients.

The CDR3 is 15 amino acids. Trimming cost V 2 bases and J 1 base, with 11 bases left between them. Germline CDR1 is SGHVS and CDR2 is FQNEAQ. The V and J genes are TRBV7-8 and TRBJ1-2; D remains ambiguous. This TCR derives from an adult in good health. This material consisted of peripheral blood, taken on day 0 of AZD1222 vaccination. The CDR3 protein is CASSLTAGINYGYTF. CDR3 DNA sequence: TGTGCCAGCAGCTTAACGGCTGGGATTAACTATGGCTACACCTTC. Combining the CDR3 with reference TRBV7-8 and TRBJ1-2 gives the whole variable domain GAGVSQSPRYKVAKRGQDVALRCDPISGHVSLFWYQQALGQGPEFLTYFQNEAQLDKSGLPSDRFFAERPEGSVSTLKIQRTQQEDSAVYLCASSLTAGINYGYTFGSGTRLTVV.